This passage covers 13 T cell receptor beta chains from one sample sequenced in a study of T cells in Graves' hyperthyroidism and ophthalmopathy. Amplified TCR beta CDR3 regions derived from RNA transcripts. The HTBI primer set served for first-round RT-PCR of the TCR CDR3. TCRdb itself ran the multiplex PCR reads through MiXCR, one entry per CDR3 protein. The sample yields 550,000 to 600,000 distinct CDR3 sequences, approximately 44% seen once. Source material: peripheral blood or thyroid tissue (not recorded which). These receptors came from an adult woman with Graves' disease, either hyperthyroidism or ophthalmopathy (not recorded which).

This clonotype came up many times. V usage is TRBV5-8 and J usage is TRBJ2-5; possibly TRBD2 for D (5 bases). Trimming stripped 0 bases from V and 2 bases from J, with 8 bases between. The germline V gene has CDR1 SGHTS and CDR2 YDEGEE. The CDR3 spans 14 residues. The CDR3 DNA reads TGTGCCAGCAGCTTGGAAGGCGGGCAAGAGACCCAGTACTTC. Encoded protein: CASSLEGGQETQYF. The complete variable domain, with remaining parts taken from reference TRBV5-8 and TRBJ2-5, reads EAGVTQSPTHLIKTRGQQATLRCSPISGHTSVYWYQQALGLGLQFLLWYDEGEERNRGNFPPRFSGRQFPNYSSELNVNALELEDSALYLCASSLEGGQETQYFGPGTRLLVL.

This chain joins TRBV7-2 and TRBJ2-7; D gene ambiguous. CDR3 length: 13 residues. Trimming stripped 4 bases from V and 6 bases from J, with 13 bases between. CDR1 is SGHTA and CDR2 is FQGNSA in the germline V gene. CDR3 residues: CASSSQARAEQYF. In DNA, the CDR3 is TGTGCCAGCAGCTCTCAGGCCCGGGCCGAGCAGTACTTC. Supplemented by reference TRBV7-2 and TRBJ2-7, the full variable domain reads GAGVSQSPSNKVTEKGKDVELRCDPISGHTALYWYRQSLGQGLEFLIYFQGNSAPDKSGLPSDRFSAERTGGSVSTLTIQRTQQEDSAVYLCASSSQARAEQYFGPGTRLTVT.

The J gene is TRBJ1-5, the V gene TRBV2, with 8 bases fitting TRBD1. The CDR3 has 14 amino acids. Germline lookup yields CDR1 SNHLY and CDR2 FYNNEI. After removal of 11 bases from V and 5 bases from J, the junction contained 11 bases not matched to a gene. CDR3: CAPESRGHDQPQHF. CDR3 bases: TGTGCCCCAGAGAGCAGGGGGCACGATCAGCCCCAGCATTTT.

This clonotype was picked up a small number of times. Here the CDR3 DNA reads TGTGCCAGCAGCCCAAGCCCAGGGGAAGGAGACGAGCAGTACTTC. This translates into CASSPSPGEGDEQYF. J is TRBJ2-7 and V is TRBV9, with D tentatively TRBD1 (6 bases). The germline V gene encodes CDR1 SGDLS and CDR2 YYNGEE. V shed 4 bases and J shed 5 bases, with 19 bases lying between them. There are 15 residues in the CDR3.

The J gene is TRBJ1-2, the V gene TRBV29-1; 10 nucleotides agree with TRBD1. J was trimmed by 9 bases and V by 5 bases; bases with no gene match: 15. Germline V gene data show CDR1 as SQVTM and CDR2 as ANQGSEA. The CDR3 runs 15 residues. The CDR3 here is CSVYTSGTGERSYTF. For the CDR3, the DNA is TGCAGCGTTTATACCTCCGGGACAGGGGAGAGGAGCTACACCTTC.

The chain carries TRBV10-3 and TRBJ1-1, with TRBD1 as a possible D gene (5 bases). CDR1 and CDR2 from the germline V gene are ENHRY and SYGVKD. Trimming took 8 bases from V and 4 from J, leaving 8 bases between them. The CDR3 contains 11 residues. The CDR3 DNA reads TGTGCCATCGGGGGGGTCACTGAAGCTTTCTTT. It yields the protein CAIGGVTEAFF.

This clonotype appeared many times. V is TRBV20-1 and J is TRBJ2-5; the match to TRBD1 covers 7 bases. The CDR3 spans 15 residues. Losses at the gene ends were 0 bases for V and 1 base for J; bases not matched to a gene: 5. Per the germline V gene, CDR1 is DFQATT and CDR2 is SNEGSKA (reference sequence). The CDR3: CSARDGGQIQETQYF. The DNA of the CDR3 is TGCAGTGCTAGAGATGGGGGACAGATCCAAGAGACCCAGTACTTC.

V gene TRBV7-6 combines with J gene TRBJ2-5; D tentatively reads TRBD1 or TRBD2 (5 bases each). Trimming took off 5 bases at V and 7 bases at J, with 14 bases between the two ends. This CDR3 is built from 13 residues. Germline V gene data show CDR1 as SGHVS and CDR2 as FNYEAQ. Written as DNA, the CDR3 is TGTGCCAGCAGCGGACGGGACCCGCTGACCCAGTACTTC. Protein: CASSGRDPLTQYF. Variable domain in full (rest from reference TRBV7-6 and TRBJ2-5): GAGVSQSPRYKVTKRGQDVALRCDPISGHVSLYWYRQALGQGPEFLTYFNYEAQQDKSGLPNDRFSAERPEGSISTLTIQRTEQRDSAMYRCASSGRDPLTQYFGPGTRLLVL.

This chain connects TRBV20-1 to TRBJ2-7, with TRBD1 matching over 10 bases. This CDR3 is built from 14 residues. Trimming took 4 bases from V and 3 from J; bases not matched to a gene: 6. Germline V CDR1 and CDR2: DFQATT, SNEGSKA (reference sequence). CDR3 loop: CSATTGQGFYEQYF. The CDR3 DNA is TGCAGTGCTACCACGGGACAGGGGTTCTACGAGCAGTACTTC.

Regarding this clonotype: Germline and junction disagree at one end, which may indicate a read error. The chain carries TRBV10-2 and TRBJ1-3; tentatively, D is TRBD1 (5 bases). The CDR3 totals 12 residues. In germline, CDR1 is WSHSY, CDR2 SAAADI. The CDR3 DNA is TGCGCCAGCAGTGATGGAGACAGCATCTTTACTTTT. This translates into CASSDGDSIFTF.

This clonotype was seen ten or more times. The genes are TRBV12-3 or TRBV12-4 and TRBJ2-7; D unresolved. This CDR3 region has 15 residues. V gave up 6 bases and J gave up 1 base, with 16 bases separating them. The chain's CDR3 is CASSHPSDGSYEQYF. The CDR3 DNA reads as TGTGCCAGCAGCCATCCCTCCGACGGGTCCTACGAGCAGTACTTC.

This clonotype showed up many times. The chain uses TRBV19 and TRBJ2-7, with D unclear. V shed 5 bases and J shed 0 bases, with 5 bases lying between them. This CDR3 has 12 residues. Germline lookup yields CDR1 LNHDA and CDR2 SQIVND (reference sequence). In DNA form, the CDR3 reads TGTGCCAGTAGTTGGGTCTCCTACGAGCAGTACTTC. Translating gives CASSWVSYEQYF.

In regard to this clonotype: A read error may explain this, as a much larger clone is one base away. The CDR3 spells CASSELAIGAEAFF. In DNA form, the CDR3 reads TGTGCCAGCAGTGAACTAGCCATAGGAGCTGAAGCTTTCTTT. The rearrangement uses TRBV6-6 and TRBJ1-1, with D hard to call. The CDR3 contains 14 residues. Per germline, CDR1 MNHNY and CDR2 SVGAGI (reference sequence). V lost 5 bases and J lost 6, with 16 bases in between.